The TCR beta chain described here comes from a study of blood T cells in healthy people across ages. This clonotype was recorded many times. What it recognizes is unknown. Study results and caveats: Diversity estimates from one million T cells were considered underestimates.

The CDR3 has 15 residues. Germline trimming cut 2 bases from V and 6 bases from J; bases unmatched to any gene: 8. Donors gave roughly 9.1 milliliters of peripheral blood apiece. Isolation yielded PBMCs, at least 7 million per sample, in every case. Using a J-beta primer mix together with a sample-barcoded 5' primer, a second PCR was run for roughly 7 to 12 cycles. TCRdb processed the 5' RACE reads anew with MiXCR; each CDR3 protein has one entry. The repertoire holds 1.5 million to 2 million distinct CDR3 sequences, with 25% to 30% as singletons. The V and J genes are TRBV12-3 or TRBV12-4 and TRBJ2-7, with 9 positions matching TRBD2. Source material: blood. The source is a woman under 40 in good health. CDR3 residues: CASSLLAGGLSEQYF. CDR3 in DNA: TGTGCCAGCAGTTTACTCGCGGGAGGGCTTAGCGAGCAGTACTTC.